This note documents a single T cell receptor (beta chain) sequence. This clonotype was seen at least ten times. Its antigen target is currently unknown. Per-base qualities were not stored, and no clone one base away is much larger. The ophthalmopathy patients had moderately to severely active disease, with a Clinical Activity Score of 3 or higher, a NOSPECS grade of 4 or higher, and a disease duration of less than 3 months. Anyone with other autoimmune diseases, uncontrolled infections, pregnancy or lactation was excluded from the study. Diagnosis relied on clinical symptoms, serum thyroxine, TRAb, thyroid ultrasound and orbital computed tomography. Using Ficoll-Paque density gradient centrifugation, PBMCs were isolated from approximately 11 ml of fresh peripheral blood. Total RNA was extracted with Trizol reagent and quality-checked on an Agilent 2100 Bioanalyzer. TCR beta CDR3 regions were amplified from RNA transcripts for repertoire sequencing. HTBI primers and the Qiagen OneStep RT-PCR kit were used in a first-round RT-PCR, which was followed by a second-round multiplex PCR, size selection and purification. Libraries were sequenced on an Illumina HiSeq2000 using paired-end 100 bp reads. Per the source publication's procedure: Reads were processed with SOAPnuke, discarding reads with adapters, uncalled bases, mean Phred below 15, or no exact constant-primer or identifier match. High-quality paired reads were merged with COPE v1.2.5. Clonotypes were defined as unique nucleotide sequences and were aligned to IMGT TRB V, D and J references using MiTCR v1.1. The analysis was limited to V-J combinations with a frequency above 0.0001, which together covered 99.2% of repertoires. For each V-J combination, a TCR clonal expansion and chaos score was defined as F50 clonal expansion divided by the chaos observed in the TCRdist matrix. Welch's t-statistics and random forest were used to reduce the features to about a dozen V-J combinations, which were then used as input to a naive Bayes classifier. The similarity between thyroid and blood repertoires was quantified using the Morisita-Horn index. TCRdb passed the public sequencing reads through fastp at Q25 and MiXCR, retaining productive beta sequences. For every CDR3 protein sequence, its rows merge into one entry that carries the most common genes and DNA. The V and J calls come from TCRdb's annotation, not from the publication. This sample holds about 220,000 distinct CDR3 sequences; about 22% were observed only once. The ten largest clones capture about 46% of the sample.

This entry comes from a study of Graves' ophthalmopathy and Graves' hyperthyroidism listed by TCRdb under 2018. Regarding the research as a whole: Peripheral blood was collected before any treatment was given, at the time of initial diagnosis. The study used signatures of the TCR beta repertoire to tell Graves' ophthalmopathy apart from Graves' hyperthyroidism and to predict which patients would progress to ophthalmopathy. In total, 120 to 150 blood samples were TCR-sequenced: 43 ophthalmopathy, 75 hyperthyroidism and approximately 17 hyperthyroidism-to-ophthalmopathy patients. To explore V-J signatures distinguishing ophthalmopathy from hyperthyroidism, a discovery set of about a hundred patients (more than 40 ophthalmopathy, roughly 56 stable hyperthyroidism) was enrolled. An independent validation cohort was composed of about 20 hyperthyroidism patients and roughly 16 patients who later progressed from hyperthyroidism to ophthalmopathy. In roughly six hyperthyroidism patients, T-cell repertoires of thyroid tissue and blood were compared. Once sampling was done, hyperthyroidism patients were given methimazole at a starting dose of 30 mg daily, while ophthalmopathy patients were given high-dose intravenous methylprednisolone. The 85 to 100 discovery patients were randomly split 7:3 into training and test sets. Paper-wide results and their limitations: In validation, the model predicted ophthalmopathy progression with about 71% sensitivity and 72.22% specificity; some 13 predicted patients were CT-confirmed with GO in a median of approximately six months. Sample size was not predetermined statistically, and investigators were not blinded to group allocation. In cross-validation, the 13-signature model distinguished ophthalmopathy from stable hyperthyroidism with just over 85% sensitivity and 81.08% specificity, while in the test set the corresponding values were about 80% and 75%. Most expanded thyroid clonotypes with a frequency above 0.001 also appeared in blood, which suggests that blood repertoires may reflect the immune response in the thyroid.

The CDR3 runs 19 residues from the cysteine to the phenylalanine. The retained sequence is limited to the CDR3, 57 bases, with the frame set at the first base. The germline V gene provides CDR1 MNHNS and CDR2 SASEGT. V gives up 4 bases and J gives up 0 bases, and the segment between their germline ends measures 22 bases. This receptor was obtained from a woman in her fifties or sixties with Graves' ophthalmopathy. Donor details come from another sample of the same person, matched by shared clones. Specimen: peripheral blood. Here the chain combines TRBV6-1 and TRBJ1-5; 5 matching bases give a weak D call of TRBD1. At the DNA level, the sequence is TGTGCCAGCAGTGCAAAACCGGGACGTGGGGAAACTAGCAATCAGCCCCAGCATTTT. It encodes CASSAKPGRGETSNQPQHF.